The 24 T cell receptor beta chains below were found in one sample sequenced in a study of OX40 agonist ivuxolimab in advanced cancers. Some clones are missing from TCRdb's copy, which holds only in-frame ones; the method was immunoSEQ multiplex PCR. The sample has about 62,000 clones, 85% seen once. Sample: CD4+ or CD8+ T cells sorted from blood, taken in a trial of the OX40 agonist ivuxolimab. These receptors originate from an adult with an advanced solid tumor such as melanoma, head and neck, liver or kidney cancer.

The chain joins TRBV6-5 to TRBJ1-2; no definite D call. Per the germline V gene, CDR1 is MNHEY and CDR2 is SVGAGI. The CDR3 loop spans 12 amino acids. With 6 bases removed from V and 8 bases from J, the gap between germline ends came to 13 bases. The CDR3 DNA follows: TGTGCCAGCAGAGGGCGGAGCGGAGGCTACACCTTC. Encoded protein: CASRGRSGGYTF.

This chain joins TRBV6-1 and TRBJ2-7; no firm D call. CDR1 and CDR2 (germline): MNHNS, SASEGT. V shed 6 bases and J shed 5 bases, with 11 bases lying between them. The CDR3 totals 12 residues. The CDR3 DNA is TGTGCCAGCAGCCTAATGGAGAACGAGCAGTACTTC. Translated: CASSLMENEQYF.

The V gene is TRBV27, the J gene TRBJ2-7; D call uncertain. V was pared by 6 bases and J by 3 bases, with 12 bases between. The CDR3 contains 13 residues. The V gene's germline CDR1 is MNHEY and CDR2 SMNVEV (reference sequence). The CDR3, as DNA: TGTGCCAGCAGAGGATCGGGTAACTACGAGCAGTACTTC. It specifies CASRGSGNYEQYF.

This clone was recorded only once. V usage is TRBV2 and J usage is TRBJ1-3; D not certain. This CDR3 spans 16 amino acids. V was clipped by 6 bases and J by 3 bases, with 18 bases between them. Looked up from germline, CDR1 is SNHLY and CDR2 is FYNNEI. CDR3 sequence reads: CASSLTVYLFGNTIYF. The CDR3 DNA sequence: TGTGCCAGCAGCCTAACAGTCTATTTATTTGGAAACACCATATATTTT.

The rearrangement uses TRBV19 and TRBJ2-1; TRBD1 matches 7 bases. J was trimmed by 0 bases and V by 7 bases; bases with no gene match: 6. The CDR3 extends over 15 amino acids. Germline CDR1 and CDR2: LNHDA and SQIVND (reference sequence). The CDR3 spells CASNTGQSSYNEQFF. CDR3 bases: TGTGCCAGTAACACGGGACAGAGCTCCTACAATGAGCAGTTCTTC.

The rearrangement uses TRBV5-1 and TRBJ1-1, with D hard to call. V was trimmed by 0 bases and J by 7 bases, leaving 7 bases between them. The germline V gene has CDR1 SGHRS and CDR2 YFSETQ. CDR3 length: 12 amino acids. The CDR3 DNA is TGCGCCAGCAGCTTGGAACACGGTGAAGCTTTCTTT. Residues: CASSLEHGEAFF.

This rearrangement joins TRBV18 to TRBJ2-1, with TRBD1 matching 9 bases. The CDR3 spans 15 residues. The ends lost 3 bases at V and 2 bases at J; junction bases unmatched: 2. From germline, CDR1 is KGHSH and CDR2 LQKENI. The CDR3: CASSPGQGPYNEQFF. CDR3 in DNA: TGTGCCAGCTCACCGGGACAGGGCCCCTACAATGAGCAGTTCTTC.

The J gene is TRBJ2-2, the V gene TRBV11-2, with D possibly matching TRBD1 (6 bases). The ends were cut back, 6 bases at V and 5 bases at J, with 10 bases in the middle. This CDR3 region has 13 residues. Germline-derived CDR1 and CDR2 are SGHAT and FQNNGV. CDR3: CASRLRGTGELFF. CDR3 nucleotides: TGTGCCAGCAGGCTCAGGGGAACCGGGGAGCTGTTTTTT.

The gene calls are TRBV7-8 and TRBJ1-1, with D uncertain. Trimming took off 5 bases at V and 0 bases at J, with 10 bases between the two ends. The CDR3 sequence is 14 residues long. The germline V gene has CDR1 SGHVS and CDR2 FQNEAQ. CDR3 sequence reads: CASSVGGMNTEAFF. The DNA for the CDR3 is TGTGCCAGCAGCGTCGGCGGCATGAACACTGAAGCTTTCTTT.

V usage is TRBV11-2 and J usage is TRBJ1-1, with 9 bases identical to TRBD1. V was pared by 5 bases and J by 1 base, with 14 bases of the junction left unmatched. Germline V CDR1 and CDR2: SGHAT, FQNNGV. The CDR3 covers 18 residues. CDR3 DNA: TGTGCCAGCAGCCCCGGGACAGGGTTTATTGCGAGGAACACTGAAGCTTTCTTT. This gives the protein CASSPGTGFIARNTEAFF.

Notes on this clone: A much bigger clone sits one base away, suggesting this may be a read error. The gene calls are TRBV28 and TRBJ2-7, with 7 bases matching TRBD1. J lost 6 bases, V lost 5 bases, and 4 bases had no gene match. Germline V gene data show CDR1 as MDHEN and CDR2 as SYDVKM. This CDR3 spans 12 amino acids. The chain's CDR3 is CASSRQGTEQYF. CDR3 nucleotide sequence: TGTGCCAGCAGTAGACAGGGAACCGAGCAGTACTTC.

The J gene is TRBJ2-2, the V gene TRBV7-8; possible D gene TRBD1, 5 bases. The ends were cut back, 1 base at V and 6 bases at J, with 15 bases in the middle. This CDR3 is 16 amino acids long. Germline CDR1 SGHVS, CDR2 FQNEAQ. The CDR3: CASSLVYRSRAGELFF. The CDR3 DNA reads as TGTGCCAGCAGCTTAGTTTACAGGAGTAGGGCCGGGGAGCTGTTTTTT.

This chain connects TRBV29-1 to TRBJ2-1, with 7 bases fitting TRBD2. The CDR3 extends over 13 amino acids. CDR1 is SQVTM and CDR2 is ANQGSEA in the germline V gene. Unmatched junction bases numbered 3, after V lost 5 bases and J lost 2 bases. CDR3 DNA: TGCAGCGTTTCTAGCGGAGCCTACAATGAGCAGTTCTTC. This encodes CSVSSGAYNEQFF.

This chain uses TRBV9 with TRBJ2-4, with 10 bases fitting TRBD2. The J segment lost 8 bases and the V segment lost 2 bases, leaving 7 bases of the junction unmatched. CDR1 and CDR2 (germline): SGDLS, YYNGEE. The CDR3 is 15 amino acids. CDR3 residues: CASSVGSGGRDIQYF. In DNA form, the CDR3 reads TGTGCCAGCAGCGTTGGTAGCGGGGGGCGAGACATTCAGTACTTC.

The chain combines TRBV11-1 with TRBJ1-1; D is undetermined. The CDR3 has 11 amino acids. Germline loops: CDR1 SGHAT, CDR2 FQDESV (reference sequence). Trimming took off 8 bases at V and 3 bases at J, with 7 bases between the two ends. This CDR3 reads CASLKHTEAFF. The CDR3 DNA reads TGTGCCAGCCTGAAGCACACTGAAGCTTTCTTT.

This rearrangement joins TRBV11-2 to TRBJ2-7, with D unclear. V was shortened by 0 bases and J by 4 bases, with 7 bases between the two germline ends. Germline loops: CDR1 SGHAT, CDR2 FQNNGV. The CDR3 runs to 13 residues. CDR3 DNA: TGTGCCAGCAGCTTAGAATTGGGATACGAGCAGTACTTC. Its protein is CASSLELGYEQYF.

The J gene is TRBJ2-1, the V gene TRBV6-1; TRBD2 matches 8 bases. This CDR3 has 15 residues. V lost 8 bases and J lost 10; bases outside the gene matches: 16. Germline V lookup: CDR1 MNHNS, CDR2 SASEGT. CDR3 sequence reads: CASPVRGGGPLEQFF. CDR3 nucleotide sequence: TGTGCCAGCCCGGTTCGGGGGGGCGGCCCCCTCGAGCAGTTCTTC.

The rearrangement uses TRBV4-1 and TRBJ1-2; no firm D call. This CDR3 contains 14 residues. Germline V gives CDR1 MGHRA, CDR2 YSYEKL. Trimming removed 0 bases at V and 2 bases at J, with 7 bases between. The CDR3 region has the DNA TGCGCCAGCAGCCAAGAACGGCCGAACTATGGCTACACCTTC. Its translation is CASSQERPNYGYTF.

This chain joins TRBV28 and TRBJ2-1, with 8 bases aligning to TRBD2. The CDR3 has 15 residues. With V trimmed by 6 bases and J by 4 bases, 8 bases remained unmatched. Germline-derived CDR1 and CDR2 are MDHEN and SYDVKM. CDR3 nucleotides: TGTGCCAGCAGGATCAGCGGGGGATATTACAATGAGCAGTTCTTC. Protein sequence: CASRISGGYYNEQFF.

This clone was seen a handful of times. CDR3 loop: CASSERILSGNQPQHF. For the CDR3, the DNA is TGCGCCAGCAGTGAGCGCATTCTGAGCGGCAATCAGCCCCAGCATTTT. The rearrangement links TRBV10-1 to TRBJ1-5; unclear D gene. The V and J ends lost 2 bases and 2 bases respectively, with 13 bases between them. CDR1 is WNHNN and CDR2 is SYGVQD in the germline V gene (reference sequence). There are 16 residues in the CDR3.

This chain links TRBV2 with TRBJ1-5; D ambiguous. The CDR3 runs 12 residues. Germline CDR1 is SNHLY and CDR2 is FYNNEI. Trimming took off 2 bases at V and 4 bases at J, with 3 bases between the two ends. CDR3 protein: CASSEPNQPQHF. The CDR3 DNA reads TGTGCCAGCAGTGAACCAAATCAGCCCCAGCATTTT.

A single count supports this clone. The chain links TRBV30 to TRBJ2-5, with 8 bases lining up with TRBD1. Losses at the gene ends were 4 bases for V and 5 bases for J; bases not matched to a gene: 6. Germline V gene data show CDR1 as GTSNPN and CDR2 as SVGIG (reference sequence). This CDR3 comprises 13 residues. This CDR3 is CAWIRGRGETQYF. The CDR3 coding sequence is TGTGCCTGGATCAGGGGGCGCGGGGAGACCCAGTACTTC.

In this sample, this clone turned up a few times. V is TRBV4-1 and J is TRBJ2-2, with D tentatively TRBD2 (6 bases). The V end was cut by 1 base, the J end by 6 bases, with 9 bases between. The CDR3 contains 14 residues. CDR1 is MGHRA and CDR2 is YSYEKL in the germline V gene. The CDR3, as DNA: TGCGCCAGCAGCCAAGGAGGAGGGGCCGGGGAGCTGTTTTTT. Translated: CASSQGGGAGELFF.

This chain joins TRBV28 and TRBJ2-3; perhaps D is TRBD1 or TRBD2 (5 bases each). Germline V lookup: CDR1 MDHEN, CDR2 SYDVKM. CDR3 size: 13 residues. V lost 6 bases to trimming and J lost 8 bases, with 15 bases between them. CDR3 bases: TGTGCCAGCAGCGAACCGGGACGGCCTACGCAGTATTTT. Protein: CASSEPGRPTQYF. The full variable domain, its missing parts supplied by reference TRBV28 and TRBJ2-3, is DVKVTQSSRYLVKRTGEKVFLECVQDMDHENMFWYRQDPGLGLRLIYFSYDVKMKEKGDIPEGYSVSREKKERFSLILESASTNQTSMYLCASSEPGRPTQYFGPGTRLTVL.